The 24 T cell receptor beta chains listed next were all sequenced from one sample in a study of cytomegalovirus exposure and HLA in healthy donors. PCR involved 60 Vbeta and 13 Jbeta primers. The table came from immunoSEQ multiplex PCR; TCRdb's copy has only in-frame clones and leaves some out. The repertoire has about 140,000 clones, less than 85% of them found once; the top ten carry about 6.8%. Sequences were obtained from PBMCs. The receptors were sampled from a man in his forties in good health and CMV-seropositive.

The chain recombines TRBV19 with TRBJ2-3; 8 nucleotides line up with TRBD1. The CDR3 covers 16 residues. With 5 bases clipped from V and 1 base from J, the junction kept 8 bases outside the gene matches. Germline CDR1 reads LNHDA; CDR2 reads SQIVND (reference sequence). The CDR3 sequence: CASSARQGSGTDTQYF. CDR3 bases: TGTGCCAGTAGTGCGCGACAGGGGTCAGGCACAGATACGCAGTATTTT.

This chain connects TRBV5-4 to TRBJ1-4, with 9 bases lining up with TRBD1. The CDR3 runs to 18 residues. CDR1 is SGHNT, CDR2 YYREEE, per germline (reference sequence). V shed 4 bases and J 2 bases; nucleotides not matched to a gene: 12. The CDR3 DNA follows: TGTGCCAGCAGCGGAGGGACAGGGACGACCAGGACTAATGAAAAACTGTTTTTT. It is translated as CASSGGTGTTRTNEKLFF.

The chain couples TRBV11-2 to TRBJ2-3, with 15 bases matching TRBD2. The CDR3 length is 16 residues. Germline V gene sequence: CDR1 SGHAT, CDR2 FQNNGV. Losses at the gene ends were 3 bases for V and 3 bases for J; bases not matched to a gene: 1. CDR3 protein: CASSFGTSGGTDTQYF. The CDR3 DNA follows: TGTGCCAGCAGCTTCGGGACTAGCGGGGGGACAGATACGCAGTATTTT.

V is TRBV11-3 and J is TRBJ2-7; a possible D gene is TRBD1 (6 bases). V lost 4 bases, J lost 2 bases, and 15 bases lay in between. Germline V gene data show CDR1 as SGHNT and CDR2 as YENEEA. The CDR3 sequence is 15 residues long. The CDR3 sequence: CASSSSRQDTYEQYF. The CDR3 region has the DNA TGTGCCAGCAGCTCCTCACGACAGGATACCTACGAGCAGTACTTC.

The V call is TRBV2, the J call TRBJ1-1; a weak D match, TRBD1 (5 bases). Germline V lookup: CDR1 SNHLY, CDR2 FYNNEI. The length of the CDR3 is 16 residues. With 5 bases removed from V and 0 bases from J, the gap between germline ends came to 16 bases. The CDR3 sequence: CASSPPGGFMNTEAFF. CDR3 bases: TGTGCCAGCAGTCCCCCGGGGGGGTTTATGAACACTGAAGCTTTCTTT.

This clone was detected only once. The rearrangement links TRBV9 to TRBJ2-2; 10 bases are shared with TRBD2. CDR3 length: 17 amino acids. Germline CDR1 reads SGDLS; CDR2 reads YYNGEE. V was pared by 2 bases and J by 0 bases, with 4 bases of the junction left unmatched. The CDR3 sequence is CASSVPGTSANTGELFF. The CDR3 bases are TGTGCCAGCAGCGTCCCAGGGACTAGCGCGAACACCGGGGAGCTGTTTTTT. The full variable domain, its missing parts supplied by reference TRBV9 and TRBJ2-2, is DSGVTQTPKHLITATGQRVTLRCSPRSGDLSVYWYQQSLDQGLQFLIQYYNGEERAKGNILERFSAQQFPDLHSELNLSSLELGDSALYFCASSVPGTSANTGELFFGEGSRLTVL.

The chain carries TRBV18 and TRBJ2-2; 7 nucleotides line up with TRBD1. The CDR3 contains 17 residues. The V and J ends lost 1 base and 3 bases, in that order; junction bases with no gene match: 8. CDR1 is KGHSH and CDR2 is LQKENI in the germline V gene. The CDR3 loop reads CASSPLNRGSHTGELFF. The CDR3 nucleotides are TGTGCCAGCTCACCACTCAACAGGGGTAGTCACACCGGGGAGCTGTTTTTT. Full variable domain (missing parts from reference TRBV18 and TRBJ2-2): NAGVMQNPRHLVRRRGQEARLRCSPMKGHSHVYWYRQLPEEGLKFMVYLQKENIIDESGMPKERFSAEFPKEGPSILRIQQVVRGDSAAYFCASSPLNRGSHTGELFFGEGSRLTVL.

The V call is TRBV11-3, the J call TRBJ2-1; unclear D gene. The CDR3 totals 16 residues. Germline CDR1 and CDR2: SGHNT and YENEEA. V was shortened by 1 base and J by 3 bases, with 13 bases between the two germline ends. CDR3 region: CASSLAPPASYNEQFF. The CDR3 nucleotides are TGTGCCAGCAGCTTAGCCCCCCCGGCTAGCTACAATGAGCAGTTCTTC.

This clone was found once. This chain connects TRBV7-2 to TRBJ2-3; D not certain. Germline V gives CDR1 SGHTA, CDR2 FQGNSA. V lost 3 bases to trimming and J lost 10 bases, with 17 bases between them. The CDR3 runs to 14 residues. CDR3 region: CASSFYARSEAQYF. The DNA of the CDR3 is TGTGCCAGCAGCTTTTACGCTAGATCTGAGGCGCAGTATTTT.

The rearrangement uses TRBV10-1 and TRBJ2-5; 7 bases match TRBD2. V trimming: 6 bases; J trimming: 4 bases; junction bases outside the gene matches: 8. The CDR3 covers 14 residues. The germline CDR1 and CDR2 sequences are WNHNN and SYGVQD (reference sequence). Here the CDR3 reads CASRSGRAGETQYF. The CDR3 bases are TGCGCCAGCAGAAGTGGGAGGGCCGGAGAGACCCAGTACTTC.

This rearrangement joins TRBV6-1 to TRBJ1-2; the D is unclear. The V end was cut by 6 bases, the J end by 7 bases, with 15 bases between. The germline CDR1 and CDR2 sequences are MNHNS and SASEGT. This CDR3 region has 13 residues. Here the CDR3 reads CASRDFTLGGYTF. The CDR3 coding sequence is TGTGCCAGCAGGGACTTTACCCTAGGTGGCTACACCTTC.

The chain is built from TRBV5-1 and TRBJ1-1; TRBD1 aligns across 11 bases. The germline V gene has CDR1 SGHRS and CDR2 YFSETQ. The CDR3 extends over 14 amino acids. Trimming at V came to 4 bases and at J to 7 bases, leaving 6 bases not matched to a gene. CDR3 nucleotides: TGCGCCAGCAGCGGCGGACAGGGGGCGATTGAAGCTTTCTTT. It yields the protein CASSGGQGAIEAFF.

In its sample, this clone was seen once. The chain couples TRBV27 to TRBJ2-5; 8 bases are a match to TRBD1. The DNA end lines up better with TRBJ2-7; the J call may be wrong. This CDR3 region has 15 residues. Germline V gene lookup returns CDR1 MNHEY and CDR2 SMNVEV (reference sequence). The CDR3 DNA reads TGTGCCAGCAGTCAGTATGTTGGGACAGGCTACGAGCAGTACTTC. It yields the protein CASSQYVGTGYEQYF.

The J gene is TRBJ1-5, the V gene TRBV7-6; no definite D call. V gave up 5 bases and J gave up 0 bases, with 23 bases separating them. The CDR3 loop spans 19 amino acids. Germline V gene lookup returns CDR1 SGHVS and CDR2 FNYEAQ. CDR3 residues: CASSPLLGRALYSNQPQHF. As DNA, the CDR3 is TGTGCCAGCAGCCCCCTCCTGGGGAGGGCCCTTTATAGCAATCAGCCCCAGCATTTT.

The rearrangement joins TRBV11-2 to TRBJ1-6, with a tentative D call TRBD1 (6 bases). Deletions cut 6 bases from V and 0 bases from J, with 12 bases between. CDR1 is SGHAT and CDR2 is FQNNGV in the germline V gene. The CDR3 contains 16 residues. The CDR3 nucleotides are TGTGCCAGCAGAAGGGACACGAGCTCCTATAATTCACCCCTCCACTTT. Encoded protein: CASRRDTSSYNSPLHF.

This clone has just a few counts. The chain is built from TRBV6-5 and TRBJ2-1; 11 bases align to TRBD2. V lost 6 bases, J lost 14 bases, and 15 bases stayed unmatched. CDR1 is MNHEY, CDR2 SVGAGI, per germline. The CDR3 consists of 15 residues. CDR3 residues: CASSDGLAGPGGEFF. Written as DNA, the CDR3 is TGTGCCAGCAGCGATGGACTAGCGGGCCCCGGGGGGGAGTTCTTC.

The J gene is TRBJ2-6, the V gene TRBV28; weak D call: TRBD1 (7 bases). Trimming removed 3 bases from V and 1 base from J, with 19 bases in between. This CDR3 comprises 19 residues. Germline lookup yields CDR1 MDHEN and CDR2 SYDVKM. The CDR3, as DNA: TGTGCCAGCAGTTTGGGGAGGAGGGGGCCCCTGTCTGGGGCCAACGTCCTGACTTTC. It translates to CASSLGRRGPLSGANVLTF.

V usage is TRBV19 and J usage is TRBJ2-3, with TRBD2 matching 7 bases. The junction had 11 bases not matched to a gene; V was cut back by 7 bases and J by 1 base. The germline CDR1 and CDR2 sequences are LNHDA and SQIVND (reference sequence). This CDR3 is 16 amino acids long. CDR3 sequence reads: CASKSGVSGGTDTQYF. The CDR3 DNA is TGTGCCAGTAAAAGCGGGGTGTCGGGCGGCACAGATACGCAGTATTTT.

This clone was detected once. V and J are TRBV19 and TRBJ1-5, with 7 nucleotides matching TRBD1. The CDR3 is 14 amino acids. The junction had 8 bases not matched to a gene; V was cut back by 9 bases and J by 3 bases. The germline gives CDR1 LNHDA, CDR2 SQIVND (reference sequence). Written as DNA, the CDR3 is TGTGCCAGCTGGGACAGAGGGGTCAATCAGCCCCAGCATTTT. Its translation: CASWDRGVNQPQHF.

This chain uses TRBV27 with TRBJ1-1; 9 positions agree with TRBD1. Trimming took 5 bases from V and 12 from J; bases not matched to a gene: 13. The CDR3 runs to 14 residues. From germline, CDR1 is MNHEY and CDR2 SMNVEV (reference sequence). CDR3 bases: TGTGCCAGCAGTCCCCGGGACAGGGTCACATTGTCTTTCTTT. Protein product: CASSPRDRVTLSFF.

This chain connects TRBV29-1 to TRBJ2-3; 8 nucleotides align to TRBD1. The V gene end was trimmed by 1 base and the J gene end by 7 bases; junction bases not matched to a gene: 4. Germline CDR1 and CDR2: SQVTM and ANQGSEA. The CDR3 sequence is 13 residues long. CDR3 protein: CSVEGTGGYTQYF. The CDR3, as DNA: TGCAGCGTTGAAGGTACAGGGGGTTATACGCAGTATTTT.

This rearrangement joins TRBV6-5 to TRBJ2-2; perhaps TRBD1 as D (6 bases). The CDR3 loop spans 14 amino acids. The germline V gene encodes CDR1 MNHEY and CDR2 SVGAGI. V dropped 4 bases and J dropped 7 bases, with 13 bases sitting between them. The CDR3 bases are TGTGCCAGCAGTTTACAGGGTTCTATCGGGGAGCTGTTTTTT. Amino acid sequence: CASSLQGSIGELFF.

The chain recombines TRBV6-1 with TRBJ2-7, with D hard to call. The ends were cut back, 6 bases at V and 2 bases at J, with 11 bases in the middle. This CDR3 has 13 residues. Looked up from germline, CDR1 is MNHNS and CDR2 is SASEGT. This CDR3 is CASRRSTTYEQYF. The CDR3 region has the DNA TGTGCCAGCAGGCGGAGCACAACCTACGAGCAGTACTTC.

J is TRBJ2-5 and V is TRBV7-2; TRBD1 agrees at 8 bases. Looked up from germline, CDR1 is SGHTA and CDR2 is FQGNSA. The CDR3 consists of 13 residues. V shed 5 bases and J 4 bases; nucleotides not matched to a gene: 3. The CDR3 here is CASSPGTGETQYF. The CDR3 coding sequence is TGTGCCAGCAGCCCCGGGACAGGAGAGACCCAGTACTTC. The full variable domain, completed using reference TRBV7-2 and TRBJ2-5, is GAGVSQSPSNKVTEKGKDVELRCDPISGHTALYWYRQSLGQGLEFLIYFQGNSAPDKSGLPSDRFSAERTGGSVSTLTIQRTQQEDSAVYLCASSPGTGETQYFGPGTRLLVL.